The rows below give T cell receptor beta chains drawn from one sample of a study of monozygotic twins with inflammatory bowel disease. One entry per CDR3 protein, without DNA, is what TCRdb gives after re-calling the 5' RACE reads. Its table lists some 440,000 distinct CDR3 sequences. Sequenced material: blood. These receptors came from a human donor with ulcerative colitis or Crohn's disease, or a healthy co-twin of an affected twin (not recorded which). Each CDR3 is given with its conserved first and last residue.

V	J	length	CDR3
TRBV19	TRBJ1-1	14	CASTDDRANTEAFF
TRBV7-9	TRBJ2-7	14	CASSPPDRAYEQYF
TRBV27	TRBJ2-1	15	CASSLAGLAGYEQFF
TRBV7-9	TRBJ2-7	14	CASSGQDRVYEQYF
TRBV7-8	TRBJ1-1	14	CASSRIAQNTEAFF
TRBV6-5	TRBJ2-3	14	CASSSGGRADTQYF
TRBV9	TRBJ2-3	17	CASSVAGTVSSTDTQYF
TRBV5-1	TRBJ2-7	17	CASSPRLTSGSPPEQYF
TRBV27	TRBJ2-6	18	CASSLSYWETSGANVLTF
TRBV7-2	TRBJ2-7	15	CASSWGLAGTGEQYF
TRBV18	TRBJ1-5	15	CASSPEGTGKQPQHF
TRBV12-3/TRBV12-4	TRBJ2-1	13	CASSPLQLREQFF
TRBV6-5	TRBJ2-2	12	CASRRGDGELFF
TRBV25-1	TRBJ2-7	15	CASSEDGTVGYEQYF
TRBV10-3	TRBJ1-3	16	CAISESMGTEGNTIYF
TRBV7-2	TRBJ1-4	15	CASSTERRQNEKLFF
TRBV20-1	TRBJ2-3	13	CSALAGGTDTQYF
TRBV7-2	TRBJ1-6	16	CASSLQSTTLGAPLHF
TRBV5-1	TRBJ2-1	15	CASSSSGNSYNEQFF
TRBV7-2	TRBJ1-5	13	CASSFDRVQPQHF
TRBV7-2	TRBJ2-4	16	CASSLFWLESKNIQYF
TRBV6-1	TRBJ1-5	15	CASSELGQRNQPQHF
TRBV5-1	TRBJ2-3	15	CASSLRGQQTDTQYF
TRBV5-1	TRBJ2-7	16	CASSFKDTGLIHEQYF
TRBV5-1	TRBJ2-3	14	CASSLGDKTDTQYF
TRBV7-2	TRBJ1-1	14	CASSSDTGTGKAFF
TRBV12-3/TRBV12-4	TRBJ2-2	13	CASSLTGTGELFF
TRBV2	TRBJ2-7	17	CASSAQTSSGILPEQYF
TRBV13	TRBJ1-4	15	CASSARQGTNEKLFF
TRBV7-3	TRBJ2-7	14	CASSLGDPRGEQYF
TRBV28	TRBJ1-5	16	CASSLLAREFNQPQHF
TRBV29-1	TRBJ1-1	14	CSARGGQANTEAFF
TRBV12-3/TRBV12-4	TRBJ1-2	15	CASSPGDSRGYGYTF
TRBV7-8	TRBJ2-1	15	CASSLDGGAYNEQFF
TRBV19	TRBJ1-5	16	CASRSIGASSNQPQHF
TRBV5-1	TRBJ2-6	17	CASTGQAVLSGANVLTF
TRBV9	TRBJ2-2	18	CASSDNPAGTGNTGELFF
TRBV7-2	TRBJ1-1	13	CASSFPRNTEAFF
TRBV5-1	TRBJ2-7	15	CASSLDSSPGYEQYF
TRBV2	TRBJ2-7	16	CASSDHSGGKFYEQYF